This T cell receptor (beta chain) is from a study of blood T cell repertoires in COVID-19. The trim removed 5 bases at V and 6 bases at J, leaving 16 bases unmatched. The CDR3 consists of 18 residues. Germline loops: CDR1 SNHLY, CDR2 FYNNEI. Assay: immunoSEQ multiplex PCR; the TCRdb copy retains only in-frame clones and omits some. This sample has a few hundred thousand clones, with roughly 84% found just once. This clonotype was sampled from a woman aged 40-49 years who had recovered from COVID-19. This sequence joins TRBV2 and TRBJ1-6, with 7 bases identical to TRBD1. Sequencing was carried out using peripheral blood. The DNA of the CDR3 is TGTGCCAGCAGTACCCGATTTGGACAGGATCCTACTAATTCACCCCTCCACTTT. Residues: CASSTRFGQDPTNSPLHF.